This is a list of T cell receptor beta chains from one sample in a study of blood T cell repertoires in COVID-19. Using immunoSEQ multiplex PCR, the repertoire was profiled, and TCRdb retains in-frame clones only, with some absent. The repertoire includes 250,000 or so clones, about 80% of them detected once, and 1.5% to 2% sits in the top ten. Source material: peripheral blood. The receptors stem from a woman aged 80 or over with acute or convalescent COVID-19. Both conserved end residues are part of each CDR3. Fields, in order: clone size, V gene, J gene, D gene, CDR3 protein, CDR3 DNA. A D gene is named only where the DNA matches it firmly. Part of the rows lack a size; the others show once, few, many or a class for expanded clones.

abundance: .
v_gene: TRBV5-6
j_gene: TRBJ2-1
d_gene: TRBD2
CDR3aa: CASSLPMRLAGEVYNEQFF
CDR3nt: TGTGCCAGCAGCTTGCCGATGCGACTAGCGGGAGAGGTCTACAATGAGCAGTTCTTC

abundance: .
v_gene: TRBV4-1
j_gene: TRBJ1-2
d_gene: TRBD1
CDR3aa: CASSQSGTGLIYGYTF
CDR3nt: TGCGCCAGCAGCCAAAGTGGGACAGGCCTCATCTATGGCTACACCTTC

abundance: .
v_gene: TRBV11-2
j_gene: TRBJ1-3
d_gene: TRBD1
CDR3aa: CASSSPGTGPGNTIYF
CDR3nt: TGTGCCAGCAGCTCTCCCGGGACAGGGCCTGGAAACACCATATATTTT

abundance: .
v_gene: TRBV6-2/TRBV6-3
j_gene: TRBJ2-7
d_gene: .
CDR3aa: CASSFSSYEQYF
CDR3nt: TGTGCCAGCAGTTTCAGCTCCTACGAGCAGTACTTC

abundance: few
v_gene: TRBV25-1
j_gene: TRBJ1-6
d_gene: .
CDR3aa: CASSELGGLSPLHF
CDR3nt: TGTGCCAGCAGTGAATTGGGGGGTCTTTCACCCCTCCACTTT

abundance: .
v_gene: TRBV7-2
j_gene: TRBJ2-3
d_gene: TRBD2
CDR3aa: CASSLRTSGGSFTDTQYF
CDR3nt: TGTGCCAGCAGCTTGAGGACTAGCGGGGGGTCCTTCACAGATACGCAGTATTTT

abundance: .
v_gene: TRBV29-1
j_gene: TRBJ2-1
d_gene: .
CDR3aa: CSVEAGGYNEQFF
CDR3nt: TGCAGCGTTGAGGCAGGGGGGTACAATGAGCAGTTCTTC

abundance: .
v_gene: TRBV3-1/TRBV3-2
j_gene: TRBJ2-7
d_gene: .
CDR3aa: CASSQVASSYEQYF
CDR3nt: TGTGCCAGCAGCCAAGTTGCTAGCTCCTACGAGCAGTACTTC

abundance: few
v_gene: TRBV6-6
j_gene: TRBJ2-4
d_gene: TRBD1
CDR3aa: CASSGQGNIQYF
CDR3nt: TGTGCCAGCAGTGGACAGGGTAACATTCAGTACTTC

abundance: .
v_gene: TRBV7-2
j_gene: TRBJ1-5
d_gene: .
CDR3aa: CASSSLGFNQPQHF
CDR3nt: TGTGCCAGCAGCTCCCTCGGTTTCAATCAGCCCCAGCATTTT

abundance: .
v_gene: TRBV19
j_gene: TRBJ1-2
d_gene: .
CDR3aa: CASSIGGTTNYGYTF
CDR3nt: TGTGCCAGTAGTATAGGGGGGACTACTAACTATGGCTACACCTTC

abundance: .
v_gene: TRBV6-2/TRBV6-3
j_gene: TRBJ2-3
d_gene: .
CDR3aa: CASSYDAGSTDTQYF
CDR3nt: TGTGCCAGCAGTTACGATGCGGGTAGCACAGATACGCAGTATTTT

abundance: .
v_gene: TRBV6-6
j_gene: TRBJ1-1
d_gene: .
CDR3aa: CASIKGGNTEAFF
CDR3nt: TGTGCCAGCATCAAGGGAGGGAACACTGAAGCTTTCTTT

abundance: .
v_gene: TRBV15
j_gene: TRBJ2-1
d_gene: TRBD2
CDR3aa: CATSTSRKAGRGYEQFF
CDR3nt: TGTGCCACCAGCACCTCGCGGAAAGCGGGAAGAGGGTATGAGCAGTTCTTC

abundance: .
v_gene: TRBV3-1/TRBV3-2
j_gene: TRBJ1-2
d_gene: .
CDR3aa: CASSLLMGGGYTF
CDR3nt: TGTGCCAGCAGCCTACTCATGGGGGGAGGCTACACCTTC

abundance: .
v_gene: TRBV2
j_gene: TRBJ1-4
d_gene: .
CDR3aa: CASSEARTGNEKLFF
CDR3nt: TGTGCCAGCAGTGAAGCCCGAACAGGGAATGAAAAACTGTTTTTT

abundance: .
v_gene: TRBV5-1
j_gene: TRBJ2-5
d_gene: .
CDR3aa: CASSPTGWETQYF
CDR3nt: TGCGCCAGCAGCCCAACAGGGTGGGAGACCCAGTACTTC

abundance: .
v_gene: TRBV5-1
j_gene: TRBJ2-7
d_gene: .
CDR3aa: CASSLEGARGEQYF
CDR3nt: TGCGCCAGCAGCTTGGAGGGTGCACGGGGCGAGCAGTACTTC

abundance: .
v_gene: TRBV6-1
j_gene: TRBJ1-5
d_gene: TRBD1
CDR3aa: CASSVQGGAFLHQPQHF
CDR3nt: TGTGCCAGCAGTGTTCAGGGGGGCGCGTTCCTTCATCAGCCCCAGCATTTT

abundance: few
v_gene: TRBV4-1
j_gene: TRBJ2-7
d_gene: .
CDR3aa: CASSQGQGKTYEQYF
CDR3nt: TGCGCCAGCAGCCAAGGTCAGGGTAAAACCTACGAGCAGTACTTC

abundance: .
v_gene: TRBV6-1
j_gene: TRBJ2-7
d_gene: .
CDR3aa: CASSEEDSLYEQYF
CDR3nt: TGTGCCAGCAGTGAAGAAGATAGCTTGTACGAGCAGTACTTC

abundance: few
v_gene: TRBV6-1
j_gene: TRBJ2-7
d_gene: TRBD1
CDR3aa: CASSEGWRDRGRDEQYF
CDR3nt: TGTGCCAGCAGTGAAGGGTGGCGGGACAGGGGTCGGGACGAGCAGTACTTC

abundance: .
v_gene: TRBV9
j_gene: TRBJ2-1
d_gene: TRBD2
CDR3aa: CASSVGLAGGYNEQFF
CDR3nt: TGTGCCAGCAGCGTGGGGCTAGCGGGGGGCTACAATGAGCAGTTCTTC

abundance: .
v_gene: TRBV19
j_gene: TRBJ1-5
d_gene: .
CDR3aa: CASSIVALNQPQHF
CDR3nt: TGTGCCAGTAGTATAGTAGCGCTCAATCAGCCCCAGCATTTT

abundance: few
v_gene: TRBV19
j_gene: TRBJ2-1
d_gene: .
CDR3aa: CASSPTRLNEQFF
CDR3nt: TGTGCCAGTAGCCCGACTCGATTGAATGAGCAGTTCTTC

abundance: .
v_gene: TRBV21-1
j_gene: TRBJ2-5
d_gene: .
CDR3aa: CASSTRRDTQETQYF
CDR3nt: TGTGCCAGCAGCACTCGACGGGACACCCAAGAGACCCAGTACTTC

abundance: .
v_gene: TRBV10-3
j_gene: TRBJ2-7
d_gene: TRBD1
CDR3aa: CAIGTGGPYEQYF
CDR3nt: TGTGCCATCGGGACAGGGGGCCCCTACGAGCAGTACTTC

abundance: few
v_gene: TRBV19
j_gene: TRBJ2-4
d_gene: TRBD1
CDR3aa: CASSTRGLGGYIQYF
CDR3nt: TGTGCCAGTAGTACAAGGGGGCTCGGTGGATACATTCAGTACTTC

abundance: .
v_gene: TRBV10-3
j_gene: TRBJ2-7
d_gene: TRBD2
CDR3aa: CAISKTSGGPIEQYF
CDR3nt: TGTGCCATCAGTAAGACTAGCGGGGGGCCAATAGAGCAGTACTTC

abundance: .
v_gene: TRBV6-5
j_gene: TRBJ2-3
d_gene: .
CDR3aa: CASSSLLATDTQYF
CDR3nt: TGTGCCAGCAGTTCCCTACTAGCTACAGATACGCAGTATTTT

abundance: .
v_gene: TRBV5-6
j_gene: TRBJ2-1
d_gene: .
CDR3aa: CASSLGQVTYNEQFF
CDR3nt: TGTGCCAGCAGCTTGGGACAGGTAACCTACAATGAGCAGTTCTTC

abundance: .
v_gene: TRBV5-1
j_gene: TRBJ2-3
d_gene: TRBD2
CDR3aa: CASSFRIAGGPDTQYF
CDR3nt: TGCGCCAGCAGCTTCCGAATAGCGGGGGGCCCAGATACGCAGTATTTT

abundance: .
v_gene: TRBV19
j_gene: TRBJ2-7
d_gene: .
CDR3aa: CASSPLLSSYEQYF
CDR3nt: TGTGCCAGTAGTCCCCTGTTGTCCTCCTACGAGCAGTACTTC